This T cell receptor beta chain emerged from a study of blood T cell repertoires in COVID-19. This clone came up a few times. TCRdb's table, derived via immunoSEQ multiplex PCR, lists solely in-frame clones and lacks some. The table shows roughly 330,000 clones, with about 91% occurring only once. The CDR3 loop spans 14 amino acids. The V gene lost 1 base and the J gene lost 3 bases, with 8 bases spanning the gap. The germline CDR1 and CDR2 sequences are SGHTA and FQGTGA. Sequencing was performed on peripheral blood. The genes are TRBV7-3 and TRBJ2-3; D unresolved. The sequence derives from a man aged 25 to 40 with COVID-19, enrolled during active disease. The CDR3 is CASSLMGNTDTQYF. CDR3 coding DNA: TGTGCCAGCAGCTTAATGGGCAATACAGATACGCAGTATTTT.